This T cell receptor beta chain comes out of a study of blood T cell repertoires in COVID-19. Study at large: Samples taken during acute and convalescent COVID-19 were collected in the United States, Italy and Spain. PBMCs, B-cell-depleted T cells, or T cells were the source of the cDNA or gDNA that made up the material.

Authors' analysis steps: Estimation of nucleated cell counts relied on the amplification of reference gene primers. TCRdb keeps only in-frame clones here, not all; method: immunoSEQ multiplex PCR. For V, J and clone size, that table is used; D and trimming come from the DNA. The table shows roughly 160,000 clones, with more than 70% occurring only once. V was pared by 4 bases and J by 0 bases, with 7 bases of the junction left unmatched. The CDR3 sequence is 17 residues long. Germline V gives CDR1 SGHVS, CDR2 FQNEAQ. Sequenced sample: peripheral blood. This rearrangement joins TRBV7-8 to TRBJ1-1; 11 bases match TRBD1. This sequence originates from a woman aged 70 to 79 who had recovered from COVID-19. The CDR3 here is CASSWRTGGTLNTEAFF. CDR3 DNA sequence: TGTGCCAGCAGCTGGAGGACAGGGGGCACCCTGAACACTGAAGCTTTCTTT.